This T cell receptor (beta chain) was documented in a study of cytomegalovirus exposure and HLA in healthy donors. Study in general: The Caucasian-associated ancestry cluster held roughly 81% of some 420 genotyped donors. Broader study findings: Earlier analysis found most TCR beta V segments productive about 87% or about 30% of the time.

This CDR3 comprises 14 residues. Germline CDR1 and CDR2: SGHAT and FQNNGV. V dropped 5 bases and J dropped 7; count of bases not matched to a gene: 8. The PCR was carried out with 60 Vbeta primers and 13 Jbeta primers. Using immunoSEQ multiplex PCR, the repertoire was profiled, and TCRdb retains in-frame clones only, with some absent. The sample includes some 200,000 clones, 79% seen only once; the top ten take less than 2%. Of note for this clone: Its antigen is currently unknown. This sample includes further DNA sequences coding for the same CDR3.

This rearrangement joins TRBV11-2 to TRBJ1-2, with 9 bases fitting TRBD1. Specimen: PBMCs. The source of this sequence is a girl aged 10 to 17 in good health and CMV-seropositive. The CDR3 bases are TGTGCCAGCAGCCTTCCGGGACAGGGAAGTGGCTACACCTTC. Its translation: CASSLPGQGSGYTF.